These 25 T cell receptor beta chains share one sample of origin, sequenced in a study of blood T cell repertoires in COVID-19. Measured with immunoSEQ multiplex PCR; TCRdb has only the in-frame clones, and not every one. This sample has 160,000 or so clones, with about 91% found just once. Sequences were obtained from peripheral blood. These receptors all come from a woman aged 50 to 65 with acute or convalescent COVID-19.

This chain connects TRBV10-2 to TRBJ2-7, with 7 bases matching TRBD1. J gave up 3 bases and V 4 bases, and 6 bases lay outside the gene matches. Germline V gene data show CDR1 as WSHSY and CDR2 as SAAADI. The CDR3 has 14 amino acids. The DNA for the CDR3 is TGCGCCAGCAGTGCAACAGGGGATTTCTACGAGCAGTACTTC. Amino acid sequence: CASSATGDFYEQYF.

The chain combines TRBV19 with TRBJ1-1; 7 bases agree with TRBD1. The CDR3 spans 14 residues. The trim removed 0 bases at V and 5 bases at J, leaving 3 bases unmatched. CDR1 and CDR2 (germline): LNHDA, SQIVND (reference sequence). The CDR3 DNA is TGTGCCAGTAGTATAGAACCAGGGGGAACTGAAGCTTTCTTT. Translation gives CASSIEPGGTEAFF. Full variable domain (outside the CDR3, taken from reference TRBV19 and TRBJ1-1): DGGITQSPKYLFRKEGQNVTLSCEQNLNHDAMYWYRQDPGQGLRLIYYSQIVNDFQKGDIAEGYSVSREKKESFPLTVTSAQKNPTAFYLCASSIEPGGTEAFFGQGTRLTVV.

The V call is TRBV4-2, the J call TRBJ2-3, with 7 bases identical to TRBD2. Germline loops: CDR1 LGHNA, CDR2 YNFKEQ. CDR3 length: 16 amino acids. V gave up 1 base and J gave up 5 bases; unmatched junction bases: 9. The CDR3 here is CASSQAMSGGGDTQYF. The DNA of the CDR3 is TGTGCCAGCAGCCAAGCCATGAGCGGCGGGGGAGATACGCAGTATTTT.

This chain uses TRBV7-2 with TRBJ1-2; D gene ambiguous. The V and J ends lost 5 bases and 5 bases respectively, with 12 bases between them. The CDR3 covers 13 residues. The germline V gene has CDR1 SGHTA and CDR2 FQGNSA. The chain's CDR3 is CASSAPPTYGYTF. CDR3 in DNA: TGTGCCAGCAGCGCCCCCCCGACTTATGGCTACACCTTC.

This chain uses TRBV19 with TRBJ1-4; unclear D gene. From germline, CDR1 is LNHDA and CDR2 SQIVND (reference sequence). The CDR3 is 14 residues long. Trimming removed 6 bases at V and 0 bases at J, with 8 bases between. CDR3 nucleotides: TGTGCCAGTAGGCGGCTTTCAACTAATGAAAAACTGTTTTTT. Its translation is CASRRLSTNEKLFF.

The chain combines TRBV3-1 (or the pseudogene TRBV3-2) with TRBJ2-5; TRBD2 agrees at 10 bases. The V segment lost 4 bases and the J segment 2 bases; nucleotides outside the gene matches: 7. This CDR3 comprises 16 residues. Germline V gene lookup returns CDR1 LGHDT and CDR2 YNNKEL (reference sequence). The CDR3 region has the DNA TGTGCCAGCAGCCGGGTGGCTAGCGGGGGACAAGAGACCCAGTACTTC. It encodes CASSRVASGGQETQYF.

CDR3 region: CASSLGTGTEAFF. The CDR3 DNA is TGTGCCAGCAGTCTAGGGACAGGCACTGAAGCTTTCTTT. This chain uses TRBV6-5 with TRBJ1-1, with 8 bases lining up with TRBD1. From germline, CDR1 is MNHEY and CDR2 SVGAGI. This CDR3 is 13 amino acids long. Trimming took 5 bases from V and 4 from J; bases not matched to a gene: 3.

This rearrangement joins TRBV2 to TRBJ1-2; perhaps TRBD1 as D (6 bases). The germline V and J ends were trimmed by 5 bases and 6 bases, with 13 bases remaining between them. CDR1 SNHLY and CDR2 FYNNEI come from the germline V gene. The CDR3 sequence is 13 residues long. The CDR3 DNA reads TGTGCCAGCAGTCAACAGGGCCCCGATGGCTACACCTTC. This translates into CASSQQGPDGYTF.

The chain employs TRBV20-1 and TRBJ1-2; D gene ambiguous. The CDR3 length is 11 residues. V was shortened by 6 bases and J by 10 bases, with 15 bases between the two germline ends. Germline V lookup: CDR1 DFQATT, CDR2 SNEGSKA (reference sequence). The CDR3 sequence is CSAPGGGPYTF. CDR3 DNA: TGCAGTGCACCCGGCGGAGGGCCCTACACCTTC.

As concerns this clone: Distinct nucleotide sequences in the sample also encode this CDR3. V usage is TRBV6-2 or TRBV6-3 and J usage is TRBJ1-5; TRBD1 agrees at 9 bases. Germline V gene data show CDR1 as MNHEY and CDR2 as SVGEGT. The ends lost 0 bases at V and 5 bases at J; junction bases unmatched: 2. This CDR3 is 15 amino acids long. Here the CDR3 reads CASSYSGTGYQPQHF. In nucleotides, the CDR3 is TGTGCCAGCAGTTACTCCGGGACAGGGTATCAGCCCCAGCATTTT.

The chain links TRBV2 to TRBJ2-7; 10 positions match TRBD2. With 6 bases clipped from V and 5 bases from J, the junction kept 7 bases outside the gene matches. The germline gives CDR1 SNHLY, CDR2 FYNNEI. The CDR3 covers 14 residues. CDR3 protein: CASSREREGNEQYF. CDR3 nucleotides: TGTGCCAGCAGCAGGGAGCGGGAGGGGAACGAGCAGTACTTC.

The chain recombines TRBV3-1 (or the pseudogene TRBV3-2) with TRBJ2-3; no clear D. The CDR3 loop spans 12 amino acids. Per germline, CDR1 LGHDT and CDR2 YNNKEL (reference sequence). Trimming removed 6 bases from V and 2 bases from J, with 6 bases in between. In DNA, the CDR3 is TGTGCCAGCAGGCGGAACACAGATACGCAGTATTTT. Its translation is CASRRNTDTQYF.

This chain uses TRBV12-3 or TRBV12-4 with TRBJ2-5; 7 bases fit TRBD2. With V trimmed by 6 bases and J by 6 bases, 7 bases remained unmatched. The CDR3 runs to 13 residues. The CDR3 loop is CASSNGEGQTQYF. For the CDR3, the DNA is TGTGCCAGCAGCAACGGGGAGGGTCAGACCCAGTACTTC.

This clone was recorded a few times. The chain joins TRBV19 to TRBJ2-6; D uncertain. The CDR3 is 13 amino acids. Germline CDR1 is LNHDA and CDR2 is SQIVND (reference sequence). Trimming took 6 bases from V and 1 from J, leaving 4 bases between them. The DNA of the CDR3 is TGTGCCAGTAGCGAGTCTGGGGCCAACGTCCTGACTTTC. Encoded protein: CASSESGANVLTF.

J is TRBJ2-1 and V is TRBV7-2, with 15 bases lining up with TRBD2. Germline trimming cut 5 bases from V and 3 bases from J; bases unmatched to any gene: 11. CDR3 length: 19 amino acids. The V gene's germline CDR1 is SGHTA and CDR2 FQGNSA. The CDR3 here is CASSTGLAGGPGFYNEQFF. DNA for the CDR3: TGTGCCAGCAGCACCGGACTAGCGGGAGGGCCGGGCTTCTACAATGAGCAGTTCTTC. Full variable domain (rest looked up from reference TRBV7-2 and TRBJ2-1): GAGVSQSPSNKVTEKGKDVELRCDPISGHTALYWYRQSLGQGLEFLIYFQGNSAPDKSGLPSDRFSAERTGGSVSTLTIQRTQQEDSAVYLCASSTGLAGGPGFYNEQFFGPGTRLTVL.

The CDR3 loop is CASSSVGGSPLHF. CDR3 bases: TGTGCCAGCAGCTCCGTAGGGGGTTCACCCCTCCACTTT. The chain recombines TRBV7-2 with TRBJ1-6; D may be TRBD1 (6 bases). CDR1 and CDR2 (germline): SGHTA, FQGNSA. The V and J ends lost 4 bases and 9 bases respectively, with 10 bases between them. The CDR3 has 13 amino acids.

A single count supports this clone. V usage is TRBV14 and J usage is TRBJ2-7, with D possibly being TRBD1 (6 bases). CDR3 size: 14 residues. CDR1 SGHDN and CDR2 FVKESK come from the germline V gene. The V end was cut by 1 base, the J end by 4 bases, with 11 bases between. The CDR3 protein is CASSQGARGYEQYF. In DNA, the CDR3 is TGTGCCAGCAGCCAAGGGGCCAGGGGTTACGAGCAGTACTTC.

V is TRBV19 and J is TRBJ2-5; 10 nucleotides align to TRBD2. The V and J ends lost 3 bases and 2 bases, in that order; junction bases with no gene match: 0. The CDR3 totals 14 residues. Germline lookup yields CDR1 LNHDA and CDR2 SQIVND (reference sequence). In DNA, the CDR3 is TGTGCCAGTAGTATGACTAGCGGGCAAGAGACCCAGTACTTC. Translation gives CASSMTSGQETQYF.

This chain uses TRBV6-5 with TRBJ1-5; D gene unclear. CDR3 length: 12 amino acids. Per germline, CDR1 MNHEY and CDR2 SVGAGI. Deletions cut 7 bases from V and 6 bases from J, with 10 bases between. The CDR3 here is CASTREPQPQHF. The CDR3 DNA sequence: TGTGCCAGCACCCGCGAGCCTCAGCCCCAGCATTTT.

The chain employs TRBV9 and TRBJ2-2; D not resolved. Trimming removed 3 bases at V and 4 bases at J, with 4 bases between. CDR3 size: 12 residues. The germline V gene has CDR1 SGDLS and CDR2 YYNGEE. The CDR3 region has the DNA TGTGCCAGCAGCGCGGGCACCGGGGAGCTGTTTTTT. This sequence encodes CASSAGTGELFF.

This clone has a handful of counts. The CDR3 sequence: CASSSPWEGSYEQYF. The CDR3 nucleotides read TGTGCCAGCAGCTCCCCCTGGGAGGGCTCCTACGAGCAGTACTTC. V gene TRBV7-9 combines with J gene TRBJ2-7; 7 nucleotides agree with TRBD2. Germline loops: CDR1 SEHNR, CDR2 FQNEAQ (reference sequence). The CDR3 loop spans 15 amino acids. J gave up 0 bases and V 4 bases, and 6 bases lay outside the gene matches.

This clone was observed a single time. The chain has TRBV7-8 and TRBJ2-7, with a weak D call TRBD1 (6 bases). Trimming left V 4 bases short and J 0 bases short, with 16 bases between. From germline, CDR1 is SGHVS and CDR2 FQNEAQ. The CDR3 runs 16 residues. The CDR3 sequence: CASSSPRPRGSYEQYF. The CDR3 DNA reads as TGTGCCAGCAGCTCTCCTAGGCCCAGGGGCTCCTACGAGCAGTACTTC.

V gene TRBV7-9 combines with J gene TRBJ1-5, with TRBD1 identical over 11 bases. CDR1 and CDR2 from the germline V gene are SEHNR and FQNEAQ (reference sequence). CDR3 length: 15 residues. J gave up 8 bases and V 5 bases, and 8 bases lay outside the gene matches. Here the CDR3 reads CASSKGTGGREPQHF. CDR3 sequence (DNA): TGTGCCAGCAGCAAAGGGACAGGGGGTCGGGAGCCCCAGCATTTT. The variable domain in full, completed from reference TRBV7-9 and TRBJ1-5, reads DTGVSQNPRHKITKRGQNVTFRCDPISEHNRLYWYRQTLGQGPEFLTYFQNEAQLEKSRLLSDRFSAERPKGSFSTLEIQRTEQGDSAMYLCASSKGTGGREPQHFGDGTRLSIL.

This CDR3 is CASSLAQSTSGNTIYF. Written as DNA, the CDR3 is TGCGCCAGCAGCTTGGCGCAGTCCACCTCTGGAAACACCATATATTTT. The chain couples TRBV5-1 to TRBJ1-3; D not resolved. Germline assignment: CDR1 SGHRS and CDR2 YFSETQ. V lost 0 bases to trimming and J lost 0 bases, with 10 bases between them. The CDR3 covers 16 residues.

This clone was seen just once. The chain joins TRBV20-1 to TRBJ1-2, with 9 bases fitting TRBD1. The CDR3 loop spans 13 amino acids. After removal of 3 bases from V and 6 bases from J, the junction contained 5 bases not matched to a gene. Germline CDR1 DFQATT, CDR2 SNEGSKA (reference sequence). CDR3 in DNA: TGCAGTGCTAGTTGGACAGGGGAGAATGGCTACACCTTC. Residues: CSASWTGENGYTF.